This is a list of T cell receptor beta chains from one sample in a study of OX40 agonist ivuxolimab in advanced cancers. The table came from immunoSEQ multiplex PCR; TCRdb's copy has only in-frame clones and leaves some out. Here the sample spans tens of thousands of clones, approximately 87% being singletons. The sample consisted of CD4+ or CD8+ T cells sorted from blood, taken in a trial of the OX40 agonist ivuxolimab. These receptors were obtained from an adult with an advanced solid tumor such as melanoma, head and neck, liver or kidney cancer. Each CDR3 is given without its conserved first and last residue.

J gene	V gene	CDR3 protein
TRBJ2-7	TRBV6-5	ASRPSGRSSYEQY
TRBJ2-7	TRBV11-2	ASSFGQFGYEQY
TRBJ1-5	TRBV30	AWGDRADQPQH
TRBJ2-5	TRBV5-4	ASSRGALQETQY
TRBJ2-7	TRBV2	ANQVAGGPYEQY
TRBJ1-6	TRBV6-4	ASSATGVDNSPLH
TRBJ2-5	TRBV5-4	ASSPLKGPQTQY
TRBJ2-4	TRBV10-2	ASSELTESLAKNIQY
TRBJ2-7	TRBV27	ASSFLQDGYGEQY
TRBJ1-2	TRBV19	ASSMPLLGGGDGYT
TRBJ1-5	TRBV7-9	ASSLGGPGRGQPQH
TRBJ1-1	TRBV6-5	ASSRGGESEAF
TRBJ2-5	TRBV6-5	ASSRSQETQY
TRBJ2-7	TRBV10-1	ASSDPGLDRGEQY
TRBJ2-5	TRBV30	AWSAQDAQY
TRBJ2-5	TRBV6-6	ASSYEGARETQY
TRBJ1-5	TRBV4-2	ASSQDEGAKPQH
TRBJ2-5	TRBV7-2	ASSADLGQETQY
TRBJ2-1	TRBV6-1	ASRRWREVDNEQF
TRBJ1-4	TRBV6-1	ASSESLGEKLF
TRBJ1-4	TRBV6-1	ASSEFGDSPTNEKLF
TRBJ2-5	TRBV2	ASREGAETQY
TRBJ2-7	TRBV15	ATSAGGSSYEQY
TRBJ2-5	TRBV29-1	SVGYSQETQY
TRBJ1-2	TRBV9	ASSAGTQINRYGYT
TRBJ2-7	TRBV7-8	ASSLGGNNPLINSEQY
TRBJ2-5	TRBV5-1	ASSLESQETQY
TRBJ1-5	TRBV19	ASTDRTSRQPQH
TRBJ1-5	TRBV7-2	ASSLVVYQPQH
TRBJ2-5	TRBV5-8	ASSRTGEGETQY